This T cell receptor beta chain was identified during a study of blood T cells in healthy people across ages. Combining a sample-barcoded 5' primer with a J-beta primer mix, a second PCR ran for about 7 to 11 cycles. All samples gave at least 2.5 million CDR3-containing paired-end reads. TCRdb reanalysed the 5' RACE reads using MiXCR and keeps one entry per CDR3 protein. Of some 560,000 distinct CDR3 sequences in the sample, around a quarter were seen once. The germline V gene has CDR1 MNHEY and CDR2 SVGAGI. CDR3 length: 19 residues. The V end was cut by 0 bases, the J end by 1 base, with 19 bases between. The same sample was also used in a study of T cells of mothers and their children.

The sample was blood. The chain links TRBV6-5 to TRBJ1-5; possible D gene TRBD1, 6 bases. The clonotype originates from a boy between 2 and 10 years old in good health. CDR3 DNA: TGTGCCAGCAGTTACTCGAGGGGGGCAGGGGAGGACAGCAATCAGCCCCAGCATTTT. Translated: CASSYSRGAGEDSNQPQHF.